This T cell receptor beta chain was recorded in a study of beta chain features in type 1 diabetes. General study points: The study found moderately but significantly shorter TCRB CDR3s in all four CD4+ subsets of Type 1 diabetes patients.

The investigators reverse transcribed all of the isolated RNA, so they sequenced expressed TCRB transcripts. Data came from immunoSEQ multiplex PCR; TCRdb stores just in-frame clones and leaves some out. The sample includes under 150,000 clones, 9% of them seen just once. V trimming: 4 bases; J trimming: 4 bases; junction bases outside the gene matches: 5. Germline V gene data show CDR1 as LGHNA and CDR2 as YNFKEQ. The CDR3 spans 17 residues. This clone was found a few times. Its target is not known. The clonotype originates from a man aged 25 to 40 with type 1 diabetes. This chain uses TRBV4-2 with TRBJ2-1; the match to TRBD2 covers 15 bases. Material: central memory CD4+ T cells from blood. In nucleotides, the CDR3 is TGTGCCAGCAGCCCCGGGACTAGCGGGGGGCTGTACAATGAGCAGTTCTTC. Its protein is CASSPGTSGGLYNEQFF.